The table lists the clone carrying this TCR beta chain with many counts. Its antigen is unknown. The cDNA was produced through 5'RACE with 10-nucleotide random UMIs. MiXCR was run by TCRdb on the 5' RACE reads, yielding one entry per CDR3 protein. The sample records 35,000 to 40,000 distinct CDR3 sequences, 11% being singletons. The sample is drawn from a study of neurological immune-mediated disorders. General study results and limits: None of the CDR3 amino acid sequences found in expanded clones was shared across subjects. This suggests that the TCR-beta repertoires were private in all groups.

Time point indicated: technical triplicate 1. 2 million unsorted PBMCs were stored in RNAlater at -80 °C before RNA extraction. Sequenced: PBMCs. The TCR was taken from a man aged 60 to 75 with HTLV-1-associated myelopathy (HAM/TSP).

The CDR3 region is CSVNYGQVQETQYF. CDR3 nucleotides: TGCAGCGTTAACTACGGACAAGTACAAGAGACCCAGTACTTC. The J gene is TRBJ2-5, the V gene TRBV29-1; possible D gene TRBD1, 5 bases. In germline, CDR1 is SQVTM, CDR2 ANQGSEA. Trimming removed 5 bases from V and 2 bases from J, with 15 bases in between. The CDR3 is 14 amino acids.